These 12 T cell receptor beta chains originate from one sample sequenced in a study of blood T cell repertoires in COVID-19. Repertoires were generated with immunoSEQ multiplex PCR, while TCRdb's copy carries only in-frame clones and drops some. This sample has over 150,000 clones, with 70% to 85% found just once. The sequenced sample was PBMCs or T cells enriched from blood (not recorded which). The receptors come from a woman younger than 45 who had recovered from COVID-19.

The CDR3 is CASSHKQGRGTEAFF. CDR3 sequence (DNA): TGTGCCAGCAGCCACAAACAGGGGCGAGGGACTGAAGCTTTCTTT. The chain carries TRBV5-4 and TRBJ1-1; 7 bases align to TRBD1. The ends lost 4 bases at V and 5 bases at J; junction bases unmatched: 11. The V gene's germline CDR1 is SGHNT and CDR2 YYREEE (reference sequence). The CDR3 has 15 amino acids. Using reference TRBV5-4 and TRBJ1-1 for the parts outside the CDR3, the full variable domain is ETGVTQSPTHLIKTRGQQVTLRCSSQSGHNTVSWYQQALGQGPQFIFQYYREEENGRGNFPPRFSGLQFPNYSSELNVNALELDDSALYLCASSHKQGRGTEAFFGQGTRLTVV.

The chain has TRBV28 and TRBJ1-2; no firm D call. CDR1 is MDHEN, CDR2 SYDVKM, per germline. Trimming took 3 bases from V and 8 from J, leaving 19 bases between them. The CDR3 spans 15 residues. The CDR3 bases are TGTGCCAGCAGTTTCTTAAATCGTGTGAGGCTGGGCTACACCTTC. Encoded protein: CASSFLNRVRLGYTF.

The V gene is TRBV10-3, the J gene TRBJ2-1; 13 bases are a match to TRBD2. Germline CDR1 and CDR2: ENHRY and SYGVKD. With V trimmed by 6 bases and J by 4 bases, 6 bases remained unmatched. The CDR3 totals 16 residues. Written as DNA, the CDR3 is TGTGCCATCAGCGGAGCGGGACTAGCGGGGTACAATGAGCAGTTCTTC. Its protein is CAISGAGLAGYNEQFF.

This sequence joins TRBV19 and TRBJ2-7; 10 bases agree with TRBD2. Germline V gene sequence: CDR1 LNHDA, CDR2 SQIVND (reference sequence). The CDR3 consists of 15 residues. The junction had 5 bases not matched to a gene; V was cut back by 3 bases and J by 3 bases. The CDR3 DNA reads TGTGCCAGTAGTATTTTTGGGACTAGCGTCTACGAGCAGTACTTC. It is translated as CASSIFGTSVYEQYF.

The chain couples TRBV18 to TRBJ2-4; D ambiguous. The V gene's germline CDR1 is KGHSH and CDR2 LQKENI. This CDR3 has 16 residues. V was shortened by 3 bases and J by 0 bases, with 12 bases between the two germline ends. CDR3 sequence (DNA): TGTGCCAGCTCACCGATAGACTCCCTAGCCAAAAACATTCAGTACTTC. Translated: CASSPIDSLAKNIQYF. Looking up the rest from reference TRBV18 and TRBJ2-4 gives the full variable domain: NAGVMQNPRHLVRRRGQEARLRCSPMKGHSHVYWYRQLPEEGLKFMVYLQKENIIDESGMPKERFSAEFPKEGPSILRIQQVVRGDSAAYFCASSPIDSLAKNIQYFGAGTRLSVL.

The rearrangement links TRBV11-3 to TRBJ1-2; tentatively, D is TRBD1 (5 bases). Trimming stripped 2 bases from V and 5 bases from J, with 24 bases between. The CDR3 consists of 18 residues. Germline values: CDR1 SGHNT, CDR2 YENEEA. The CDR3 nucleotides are TGTGCCAGCAGCTTAACTGGGGGGAGAAGGCCACAACGGTATGGCTACACCTTC. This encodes CASSLTGGRRPQRYGYTF.

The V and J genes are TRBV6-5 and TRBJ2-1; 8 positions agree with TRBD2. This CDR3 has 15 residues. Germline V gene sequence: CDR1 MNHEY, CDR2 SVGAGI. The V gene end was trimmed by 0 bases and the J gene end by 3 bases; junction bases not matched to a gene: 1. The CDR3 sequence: CASSYSGLDYNEQFF. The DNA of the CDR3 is TGTGCCAGCAGTTACTCGGGACTAGACTACAATGAGCAGTTCTTC.

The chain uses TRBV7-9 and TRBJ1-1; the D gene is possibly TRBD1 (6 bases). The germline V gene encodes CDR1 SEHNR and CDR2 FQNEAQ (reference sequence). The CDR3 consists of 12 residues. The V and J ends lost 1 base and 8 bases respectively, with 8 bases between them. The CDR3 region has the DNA TGTGCCAGCAGCTTAGAGGGGGAGGAAGCTTTCTTT. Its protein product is CASSLEGEEAFF.

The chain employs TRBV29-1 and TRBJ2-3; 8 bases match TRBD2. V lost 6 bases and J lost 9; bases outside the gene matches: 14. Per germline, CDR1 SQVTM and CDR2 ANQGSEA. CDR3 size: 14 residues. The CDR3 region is CSVLLSDSGVTQYF. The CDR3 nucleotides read TGCAGCGTCTTATTATCGGATAGCGGGGTAACGCAGTATTTT.

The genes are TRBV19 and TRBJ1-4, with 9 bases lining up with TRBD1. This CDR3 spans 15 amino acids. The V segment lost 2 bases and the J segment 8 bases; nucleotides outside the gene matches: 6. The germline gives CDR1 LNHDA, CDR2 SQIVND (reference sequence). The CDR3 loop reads CASSIFGTGNEKLFF. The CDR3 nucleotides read TGTGCCAGTAGTATATTCGGGACAGGGAACGAAAAACTGTTTTTT.

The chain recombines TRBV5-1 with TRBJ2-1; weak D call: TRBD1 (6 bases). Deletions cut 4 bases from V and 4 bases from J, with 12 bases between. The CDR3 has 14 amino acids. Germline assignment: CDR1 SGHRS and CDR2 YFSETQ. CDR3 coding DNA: TGCGCCAGCAGCCGGACAGTACTGTACAATGAGCAGTTCTTC. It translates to CASSRTVLYNEQFF.

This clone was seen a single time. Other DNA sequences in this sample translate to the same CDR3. In DNA form, the CDR3 reads TGCGCCAGCAGTTACTATAGCAATCAGCCCCAGCATTTT. This gives the protein CASSYYSNQPQHF. The rearrangement links TRBV5-1 to TRBJ1-5; D call uncertain. V lost 5 bases to trimming and J lost 0 bases, with 6 bases between them. CDR1 SGHRS and CDR2 YFSETQ come from the germline V gene. CDR3 length: 13 amino acids. Together with reference TRBV5-1 and TRBJ1-5, the CDR3 gives the full variable domain: KAGVTQTPRYLIKTRGQQVTLSCSPISGHRSVSWYQQTPGQGLQFLFEYFSETQRNKGNFPGRFSGRQFSNSRSEMNVSTLELGDSALYLCASSYYSNQPQHFGDGTRLSIL.